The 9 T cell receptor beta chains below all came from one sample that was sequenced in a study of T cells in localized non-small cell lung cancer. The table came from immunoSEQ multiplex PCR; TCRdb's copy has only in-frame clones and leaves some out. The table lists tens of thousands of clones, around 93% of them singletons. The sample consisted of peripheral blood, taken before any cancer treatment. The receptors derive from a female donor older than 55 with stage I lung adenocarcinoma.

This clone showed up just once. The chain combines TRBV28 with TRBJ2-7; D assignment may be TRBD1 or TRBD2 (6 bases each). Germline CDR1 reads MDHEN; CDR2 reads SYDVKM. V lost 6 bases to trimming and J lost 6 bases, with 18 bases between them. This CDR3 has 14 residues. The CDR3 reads CASSPQGRRSEQYF. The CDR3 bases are TGTGCCAGCAGCCCTCAGGGGAGGCGAAGCGAGCAGTACTTC.

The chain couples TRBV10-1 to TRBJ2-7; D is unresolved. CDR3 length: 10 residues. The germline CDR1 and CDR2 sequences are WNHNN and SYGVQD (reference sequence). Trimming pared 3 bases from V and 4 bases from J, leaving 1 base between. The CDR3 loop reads CASSEYEQYF. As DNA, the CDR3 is TGCGCCAGCAGTGAATACGAGCAGTACTTC.

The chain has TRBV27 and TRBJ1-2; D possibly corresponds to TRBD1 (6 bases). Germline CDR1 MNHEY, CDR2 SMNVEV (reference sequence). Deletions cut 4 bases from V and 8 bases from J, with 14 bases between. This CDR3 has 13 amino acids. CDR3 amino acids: CASSSVLGGGYTF. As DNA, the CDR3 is TGTGCCAGCAGTTCGGTCCTCGGGGGCGGCTACACCTTC.

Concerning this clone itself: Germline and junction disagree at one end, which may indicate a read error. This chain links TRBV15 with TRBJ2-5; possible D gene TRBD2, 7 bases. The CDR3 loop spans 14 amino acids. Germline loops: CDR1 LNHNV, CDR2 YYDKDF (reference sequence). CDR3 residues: CATSIWGGAETQYF. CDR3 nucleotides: TGTGCCACAAGCATATGGGGGGGCGCAGAGACCCAGTACTTC.

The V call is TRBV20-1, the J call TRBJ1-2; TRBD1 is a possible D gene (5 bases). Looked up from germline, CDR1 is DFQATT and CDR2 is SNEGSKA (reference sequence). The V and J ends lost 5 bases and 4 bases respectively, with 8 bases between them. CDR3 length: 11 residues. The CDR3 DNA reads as TGCAGTGCTTCAGGGCTCTATGGCTACACCTTC. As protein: CSASGLYGYTF.

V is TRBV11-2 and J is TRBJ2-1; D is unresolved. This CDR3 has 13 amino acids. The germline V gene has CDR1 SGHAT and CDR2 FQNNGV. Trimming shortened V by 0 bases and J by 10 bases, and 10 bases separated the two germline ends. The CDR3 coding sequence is TGTGCCAGCAGCTTAGATGGAATTGGCGAGCAGTTCTTC. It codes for CASSLDGIGEQFF.

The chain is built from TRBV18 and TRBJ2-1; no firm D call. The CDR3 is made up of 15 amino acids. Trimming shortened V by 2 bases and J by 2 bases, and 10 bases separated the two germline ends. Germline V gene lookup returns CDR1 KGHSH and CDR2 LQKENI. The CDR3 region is CASSPDQVTYNEQFF. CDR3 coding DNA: TGTGCCAGCTCACCAGATCAGGTGACCTACAATGAGCAGTTCTTC.

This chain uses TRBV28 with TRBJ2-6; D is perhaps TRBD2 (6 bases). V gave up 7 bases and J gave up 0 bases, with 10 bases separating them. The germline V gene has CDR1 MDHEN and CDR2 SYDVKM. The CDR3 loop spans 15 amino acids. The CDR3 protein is CASNSEGSGANVLTF. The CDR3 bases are TGTGCCAGCAATTCGGAGGGCTCTGGGGCCAACGTCCTGACTTTC.

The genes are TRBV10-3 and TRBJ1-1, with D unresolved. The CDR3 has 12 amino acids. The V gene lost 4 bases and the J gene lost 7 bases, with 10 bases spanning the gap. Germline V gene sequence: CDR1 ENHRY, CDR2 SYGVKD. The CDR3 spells CAISGVGIEAFF. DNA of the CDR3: TGTGCCATCAGTGGGGTAGGGATTGAAGCTTTCTTT.